The 25 T cell receptor beta chains presented below share a single source sample, sequenced in a study of sequential checkpoint blockade in melanoma. Treatment described: randomized to nivolumab then ipilimumab (arm A) or the reverse (arm B). Profiled with immunoSEQ multiplex PCR; TCRdb holds only in-frame clones, not every one. Among roughly 13,000 clones listed, 52% were seen once. The sequences come from CD8+ T cells sorted from blood (inferred from file names), collected from a patient given nivolumab and ipilimumab in sequence. The receptor source for this set is a human donor with melanoma.

This clone was counted once. The chain combines TRBV5-1 with TRBJ2-7; perhaps TRBD1 as D (6 bases). Germline V gene lookup returns CDR1 SGHRS and CDR2 YFSETQ. V was pared by 5 bases and J by 0 bases, with 15 bases between. This CDR3 is 15 amino acids long. CDR3 DNA: TGCGCCAGCAGTAGGGACAAGCTCGACTCCTACGAGCAGTACTTC. Protein product: CASSRDKLDSYEQYF.

The V and J genes are TRBV30 and TRBJ2-7; 9 positions agree with TRBD1. The CDR3 runs to 11 residues. V lost 5 bases and J lost 4; bases outside the gene matches: 0. In germline, CDR1 is GTSNPN, CDR2 SVGIG (reference sequence). CDR3 region: CAWGTGYEQYF. The CDR3 nucleotides read TGTGCCTGGGGGACAGGGTACGAGCAGTACTTC.

The rearrangement joins TRBV15 to TRBJ1-1, with D perhaps TRBD1 (6 bases). CDR3 length: 17 amino acids. CDR1 and CDR2 (germline): LNHNV, YYDKDF (reference sequence). Trimming took off 0 bases at V and 4 bases at J, with 18 bases between the two ends. CDR3 nucleotides: TGTGCCACCAGCAGAGACACAGGGATTTCGGTGGGCACTGAAGCTTTCTTT. This encodes CATSRDTGISVGTEAFF.

The chain joins TRBV6-1 to TRBJ2-7; D call uncertain. V was cut by 5 bases and J by 6 bases, with 8 bases left in between. The CDR3 consists of 11 residues. Germline V gene lookup returns CDR1 MNHNS and CDR2 SASEGT. In DNA form, the CDR3 reads TGTGCCAGCAGTTTCCTCGGCGAGCAGTACTTC. This codes for CASSFLGEQYF.

This clone was detected a few times. The CDR3 DNA sequence: TGTGCCAGCAGCATCACAGGGGACAATGAGCAGTTCTTC. It yields the protein CASSITGDNEQFF. The genes are TRBV5-4 and TRBJ2-1; 7 nucleotides match TRBD1. This CDR3 has 13 amino acids. With 4 bases clipped from V and 5 bases from J, the junction kept 3 bases outside the gene matches. The germline V gene has CDR1 SGHNT and CDR2 YYREEE (reference sequence).

V is TRBV13 and J is TRBJ2-2, with D perhaps matching TRBD1 (6 bases). The V end was cut by 2 bases, the J end by 6 bases, with 10 bases between. The CDR3 runs 14 residues. Germline V gene sequence: CDR1 PRHDT, CDR2 FYEKMQ (reference sequence). CDR3 in amino acids: CASSLWGPSGELFF. The CDR3 DNA reads as TGTGCCAGCAGCTTATGGGGGCCTTCCGGGGAGCTGTTTTTT.

The chain combines TRBV30 with TRBJ2-3; 7 bases match TRBD2. The length of the CDR3 is 13 residues. The germline V gene has CDR1 GTSNPN and CDR2 SVGIG (reference sequence). Trimming cost V 1 base and J 3 bases; bases outside gene matches: 1. CDR3 bases: TGTGCCTGGAGTGAGCGGGAAACAGATACGCAGTATTTT. Translating it yields CAWSERETDTQYF.

The chain carries TRBV28 and TRBJ1-2; perhaps TRBD1 as D (5 bases). Germline V CDR1 and CDR2: MDHEN, SYDVKM. This CDR3 has 14 amino acids. Trimming took 2 bases from V and 1 from J, leaving 8 bases between them. CDR3 loop: CASSLVDNNYGYTF. CDR3 nucleotides: TGTGCCAGCAGTTTAGTGGACAATAACTATGGCTACACCTTC.

Remarks on this clone: This CDR3 is missing its conserved last phenylalanine or tryptophan, likely due to a read error. This chain links TRBV19 with TRBJ1-2; D is possibly TRBD1 (5 bases). This CDR3 region has 15 residues. The germline V gene has CDR1 LNHDA and CDR2 SQIVND (reference sequence). Deletions cut 5 bases from V and 3 bases from J, with 16 bases between. The DNA of the CDR3 is TGTGCCAGTAGTCCGGGGTCAGGGACTTACTATGGCTACACCCTC. It translates to CASSPGSGTYYGYTL.

This clone is categorized as medium-sized (0.01 to 0.1%). The V gene is TRBV28, the J gene TRBJ2-5; 10 nucleotides match TRBD2. Germline V gene data show CDR1 as MDHEN and CDR2 as SYDVKM. The junction had 14 bases not matched to a gene; V was cut back by 5 bases and J by 5 bases. CDR3 length equals 17 residues. The CDR3 bases are TGTGCCAGCAGTCCCTCCTGGACTAGCGGTGGGCGGGAGACCCAGTACTTC. Protein: CASSPSWTSGGRETQYF.

Relative to its sample, this clone is medium-sized. V is TRBV28 and J is TRBJ1-3; D is possibly TRBD1 (6 bases). Germline V gene data show CDR1 as MDHEN and CDR2 as SYDVKM. The CDR3 spans 16 residues. V was trimmed by 5 bases and J by 0 bases, leaving 14 bases between them. The CDR3 coding sequence is TGTGCCAGCAGTCCCCTAGACAGGAGCTCTGGAAACACCATATATTTT. This gives the protein CASSPLDRSSGNTIYF.

This clone turned up a few times. This rearrangement joins TRBV28 to TRBJ1-3; D remains ambiguous. The V gene's germline CDR1 is MDHEN and CDR2 SYDVKM. The length of the CDR3 is 15 residues. The V end was cut by 4 bases, the J end by 1 base, with 11 bases between. CDR3 region: CASSSRFFSGNTIYF. The CDR3, as DNA: TGTGCCAGCAGTTCGCGGTTCTTTTCTGGAAACACCATATATTTT.

This clone showed up just once. This rearrangement joins TRBV30 to TRBJ1-1; the match to TRBD1 covers 9 bases. Germline V gives CDR1 GTSNPN, CDR2 SVGIG (reference sequence). The CDR3 is made up of 15 amino acids. The V gene end was trimmed by 6 bases and the J gene end by 5 bases; junction bases not matched to a gene: 13. CDR3 loop: CACLTTGGLGTEAFF. The CDR3 DNA sequence: TGTGCCTGCCTTACGACAGGGGGGCTGGGTACTGAAGCTTTCTTT.

This clone was seen more than once but under ten times. The gene calls are TRBV6-6 and TRBJ1-1; no reliable D call. The germline V and J ends were trimmed by 0 bases and 0 bases, with 5 bases remaining between them. This CDR3 is built from 14 residues. From germline, CDR1 is MNHNY and CDR2 SVGAGI (reference sequence). The CDR3, as DNA: TGTGCCAGCAGTTACTCGAGGGTGAACACTGAAGCTTTCTTT. It is translated as CASSYSRVNTEAFF.

This chain connects TRBV27 to TRBJ2-3; 11 nucleotides line up with TRBD2. The CDR3 runs to 15 residues. With V trimmed by 5 bases and J by 4 bases, 5 bases remained unmatched. The germline V gene has CDR1 MNHEY and CDR2 SMNVEV (reference sequence). The CDR3: CASSPLAGGSDTQYF. As DNA, the CDR3 is TGTGCCAGCAGTCCTCTAGCGGGGGGCTCAGATACGCAGTATTTT.

J is TRBJ2-1 and V is TRBV19; unclear D gene. Germline CDR1 is LNHDA and CDR2 is SQIVND (reference sequence). This CDR3 is 12 amino acids long. Trimming shortened V by 10 bases and J by 0 bases, and 7 bases separated the two germline ends. The CDR3 nucleotides read TGTGCCACCTCCCCCTCCTACAATGAGCAGTTCTTC. It is translated as CATSPSYNEQFF. Full variable domain (remainder filled in from reference TRBV19 and TRBJ2-1): DGGITQSPKYLFRKEGQNVTLSCEQNLNHDAMYWYRQDPGQGLRLIYYSQIVNDFQKGDIAEGYSVSREKKESFPLTVTSAQKNPTAFYLCATSPSYNEQFFGPGTRLTVL.

This chain uses TRBV6-1 with TRBJ2-2; 9 bases are a match to TRBD2. The CDR3 is 15 amino acids. Germline loops: CDR1 MNHNS, CDR2 SASEGT. V shed 3 bases and J 6 bases; nucleotides not matched to a gene: 5. The CDR3: CASSEGAGGPGELFF. The CDR3 nucleotides read TGTGCCAGCAGTGAGGGGGCGGGGGGGCCCGGGGAGCTGTTTTTT.

Of note for this clone: A read error may explain this, as a much larger clone is one base away. The chain uses TRBV5-1 and TRBJ2-3, with 7 nucleotides matching TRBD2. CDR1 is SGHRS, CDR2 YFSETQ, per germline. The CDR3 spans 12 residues. The junction had 1 base not matched to a gene; V was cut back by 4 bases and J by 5 bases. The DNA for the CDR3 is TGCGCCAGCAGCCCGGGGGGAGATACGCAGTATTTT. Translated: CASSPGGDTQYF.

J is TRBJ1-1 and V is TRBV7-8, with TRBD1 matching 11 bases. The CDR3 totals 16 residues. The J segment lost 4 bases and the V segment lost 5 bases, leaving 9 bases of the junction unmatched. CDR1 is SGHVS, CDR2 FQNEAQ, per germline. For the CDR3, the DNA is TGTGCCAGCAGCACGGGGGACAGGGGGTTTGGCACTGAAGCTTTCTTT. Its translation: CASSTGDRGFGTEAFF.

The J gene is TRBJ1-1, the V gene TRBV6-5; possible D gene TRBD1, 5 bases. Between the trimmed V and J ends, which lost 5 bases and 6 bases, there was a span of 13 bases. Germline V gene lookup returns CDR1 MNHEY and CDR2 SVGAGI. This CDR3 is built from 13 residues. CDR3 in amino acids: CASSPARGAEAFF. In nucleotides, the CDR3 is TGTGCCAGCAGTCCCGCCCGGGGGGCTGAAGCTTTCTTT.

This clone has only a few counts. The chain couples TRBV5-6 to TRBJ2-1; perhaps TRBD2 as D (5 bases). The V end lost 0 bases, the J end lost 9 bases, and 10 bases lay between the germline ends. The germline V gene has CDR1 SGHDT and CDR2 YYEEEE. The CDR3 extends over 13 amino acids. The CDR3 is CASSLEEDIEQFF. In DNA, the CDR3 is TGTGCCAGCAGCTTGGAGGAGGATATTGAGCAGTTCTTC. Supplemented by reference TRBV5-6 and TRBJ2-1, the full variable domain reads DAGVTQSPTHLIKTRGQQVTLRCSPKSGHDTVSWYQQALGQGPQFIFQYYEEEERQRGNFPDRFSGHQFPNYSSELNVNALLLGDSALYLCASSLEEDIEQFFGPGTRLTVL.

As DNA, the CDR3 is TGTGCCAGCAGCTCCCCCGCGCAGGGTGAGAGCTTAAAACTGTTTTTT. It yields the protein CASSSPAQGESLKLFF. V usage is TRBV7-9 and J usage is TRBJ1-4; a possible D gene is TRBD1 (5 bases). The CDR3 totals 16 residues. Germline CDR1 is SEHNR and CDR2 is FQNEAQ (reference sequence). The V end lost 4 bases, the J end lost 10 bases, and 22 bases lay between the germline ends.

This chain links TRBV7-9 with TRBJ1-2; 7 bases are a match to TRBD1. This CDR3 contains 16 residues. Germline loops: CDR1 SEHNR, CDR2 FQNEAQ (reference sequence). V gave up 5 bases and J gave up 3 bases; unmatched junction bases: 12. The CDR3 region has the DNA TGTGCCAGCAGCCCCCGGAACAGGGGAATGGACTATGGCTACACCTTC. Amino acid sequence: CASSPRNRGMDYGYTF.

This clone has only a few counts. This sequence joins TRBV6-6 and TRBJ1-1; a weak D match, TRBD1 (5 bases). The germline gives CDR1 MNHNY, CDR2 SVGAGI (reference sequence). The CDR3 has 15 residues. V was pared by 6 bases and J by 3 bases, with 17 bases between. DNA for the CDR3: TGTGCCAGCAGCAGACAGATAGAAGGAGACACTGAAGCTTTCTTT. Translating it yields CASSRQIEGDTEAFF.

The V call is TRBV11-2, the J call TRBJ1-1; D is undetermined. Germline CDR1 SGHAT, CDR2 FQNNGV. CDR3 size: 13 residues. V was cut by 6 bases and J by 0 bases, with 8 bases left in between. The CDR3 DNA reads as TGTGCCAGCAGGCCCGGGATGAACACTGAAGCTTTCTTT. It yields the protein CASRPGMNTEAFF. The full variable domain, in which reference TRBV11-2 and TRBJ1-1 provide the parts outside the CDR3, is EAGVAQSPRYKIIEKRQSVAFWCNPISGHATLYWYQQILGQGPKLLIQFQNNGVVDDSQLPKDRFSAERLKGVDSTLKIQPAKLEDSAVYLCASRPGMNTEAFFGQGTRLTVV.